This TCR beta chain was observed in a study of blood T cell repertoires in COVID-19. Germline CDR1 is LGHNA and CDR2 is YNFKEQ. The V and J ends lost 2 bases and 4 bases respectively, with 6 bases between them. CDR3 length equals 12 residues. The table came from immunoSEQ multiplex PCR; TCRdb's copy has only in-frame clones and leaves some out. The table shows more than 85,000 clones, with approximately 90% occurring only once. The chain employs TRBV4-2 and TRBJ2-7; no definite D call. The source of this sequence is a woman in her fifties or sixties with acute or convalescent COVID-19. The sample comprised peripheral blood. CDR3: CASSQHGYEQYF. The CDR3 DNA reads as TGTGCCAGCAGCCAACACGGGTACGAGCAGTACTTC.